Presented here are 27 T cell receptor beta chains from one specimen sequenced in a study of T cells after yellow fever vaccination. TCRdb reprocessed the 5' RACE reads via MiXCR and lists one record per CDR3 protein. The data contain some 350,000 distinct CDR3 sequences, about 4% of them singletons. The material was PBMCs, obtained 5 days after the yellow fever booster vaccination. The receptors come from a man between 18 and 35 years old who received the YFV17D yellow fever vaccine.

This clonotype was counted only a few times. The V gene is TRBV7-9, the J gene TRBJ1-1, with no clear D. This CDR3 comprises 16 residues. With 5 bases removed from V and 0 bases from J, the gap between germline ends came to 16 bases. CDR1 is SEHNR, CDR2 FQNEAQ, per germline (reference sequence). The CDR3 protein is CASSAKREALNTEAFF. In nucleotides, the CDR3 is TGTGCCAGCAGCGCCAAGCGGGAGGCCCTGAACACTGAAGCTTTCTTT. Full variable domain (missing parts from reference TRBV7-9 and TRBJ1-1): DTGVSQNPRHKITKRGQNVTFRCDPISEHNRLYWYRQTLGQGPEFLTYFQNEAQLEKSRLLSDRFSAERPKGSFSTLEIQRTEQGDSAMYLCASSAKREALNTEAFFGQGTRLTVV.

This clonotype has at least ten counts. CDR3 sequence: CASSSSMTDTQYF. The CDR3 nucleotides read TGTGCCAGCAGCTCCTCAATGACGGATACGCAGTATTTT. V usage is TRBV11-2 and J usage is TRBJ2-3; D is unclear. The CDR3 runs to 13 residues. Germline CDR1 is SGHAT and CDR2 is FQNNGV. V was cut by 4 bases and J by 6 bases, with 11 bases left in between.

The chain recombines TRBV5-1 with TRBJ2-3; D perhaps matches TRBD1 (7 bases). CDR1 and CDR2 from the germline V gene are SGHRS and YFSETQ. The CDR3 spans 15 residues. V was cut by 4 bases and J by 2 bases, with 14 bases left in between. The chain's CDR3 is CASSPAGQPTDTQYF. The CDR3 DNA reads as TGCGCCAGCAGCCCCGCGGGACAGCCCACAGATACGCAGTATTTT. The full variable domain, with the rest looked up from reference TRBV5-1 and TRBJ2-3, is KAGVTQTPRYLIKTRGQQVTLSCSPISGHRSVSWYQQTPGQGLQFLFEYFSETQRNKGNFPGRFSGRQFSNSRSEMNVSTLELGDSALYLCASSPAGQPTDTQYFGPGTRLTVL.

This clonotype was seen more than once but under ten times. The chain is built from TRBV9 and TRBJ2-5; D is possibly TRBD1 (6 bases). This CDR3 is built from 15 residues. V was clipped by 0 bases and J by 4 bases, with 13 bases between them. Germline values: CDR1 SGDLS, CDR2 YYNGEE. The CDR3 spells CASSVAGEERETQYF. The CDR3 DNA is TGTGCCAGCAGCGTAGCAGGGGAAGAGAGAGAGACCCAGTACTTC.

The rearrangement joins TRBV30 to TRBJ1-2; 8 bases match TRBD1. The germline V gene has CDR1 GTSNPN and CDR2 SVGIG (reference sequence). V gave up 0 bases and J gave up 14 bases; unmatched junction bases: 11. The CDR3 totals 13 residues. The CDR3 region has the DNA TGTGCCTGGAGTGTACTAGGACAGGGCCTGAGGACCTTC. Translation gives CAWSVLGQGLRTF. Full variable domain (remainder filled in from reference TRBV30 and TRBJ1-2): SQTIHQWPATLVQPVGSPLSLECTVEGTSNPNLYWYRQAAGRGLQLLFYSVGIGQISSEVPQNLSASRPQDRQFILSSKKLLLSDSGFYLCAWSVLGQGLRTFGSGTRLTVV.

The J gene is TRBJ2-1, the V gene TRBV12-3 or TRBV12-4, with D possibly matching TRBD2 (6 bases). This CDR3 contains 13 residues. The V and J ends lost 8 bases and 7 bases respectively, with 15 bases between them. The chain's CDR3 is CASADPGGNEQFF. CDR3 nucleotide sequence: TGTGCCAGCGCCGACCCTGGAGGGAATGAGCAGTTCTTC.

This clonotype was recorded many times. The genes are TRBV20-1 and TRBJ1-2; TRBD1 is a possible D gene (6 bases). Germline assignment: CDR1 DFQATT and CDR2 SNEGSKA (reference sequence). V dropped 0 bases and J dropped 8 bases, with 13 bases sitting between them. The CDR3 consists of 13 residues. The CDR3 loop is CSARERGGHGYTF. The CDR3 bases are TGCAGTGCTAGAGAAAGGGGGGGGCACGGCTACACCTTC.

This clonotype showed up many times. This chain links TRBV7-9 with TRBJ1-1; the match to TRBD1 covers 9 bases. There are 15 residues in the CDR3. The V gene end was trimmed by 5 bases and the J gene end by 6 bases; junction bases not matched to a gene: 10. Germline V gene lookup returns CDR1 SEHNR and CDR2 FQNEAQ (reference sequence). CDR3 bases: TGTGCCAGCAGCAAAGGGGGACAGGGCAGTGCTGAAGCTTTCTTT. This gives the protein CASSKGGQGSAEAFF.

This clonotype has at least ten counts. V is TRBV7-2 and J is TRBJ1-2, with TRBD1 identical over 10 bases. The germline gives CDR1 SGHTA, CDR2 FQGNSA. The CDR3 runs to 13 residues. After removal of 4 bases from V and 7 bases from J, the junction contained 3 bases not matched to a gene. Here the CDR3 DNA reads TGTGCCAGCAGCTCCCGGGACAGGGGTGGCTACACCTTC. This codes for CASSSRDRGGYTF.

This clonotype was seen only a few times. The V gene is TRBV7-2, the J gene TRBJ1-5; tentatively, D is TRBD1 (6 bases). Germline CDR1 and CDR2: SGHTA and FQGNSA. The CDR3 contains 13 residues. The V end lost 5 bases, the J end lost 5 bases, and 10 bases lay between the germline ends. As DNA, the CDR3 is TGTGCCAGCAGCAGGGGGGGATATCAGCCCCAGCATTTT. Translated: CASSRGGYQPQHF.

This clonotype has more than one count but fewer than ten. The chain joins TRBV12-3 or TRBV12-4 to TRBJ2-4, with D perhaps matching TRBD1 (5 bases). The CDR3 consists of 13 residues. The ends were cut back, 3 bases at V and 3 bases at J, with 6 bases in the middle. The CDR3 reads CASSFTGKNIQYF. CDR3 bases: TGTGCCAGCAGTTTTACAGGCAAAAACATTCAGTACTTC.

This clonotype has just a few counts. V gene TRBV19 combines with J gene TRBJ2-5; the D is unclear. The V end lost 3 bases, the J end lost 1 base, and 9 bases lay between the germline ends. The CDR3 sequence is 14 residues long. Germline values: CDR1 LNHDA, CDR2 SQIVND (reference sequence). CDR3 residues: CASSIAPSQETQYF. The CDR3 bases are TGTGCCAGTAGTATCGCACCAAGCCAAGAGACCCAGTACTTC.

The rearrangement uses TRBV6-2 or TRBV6-3 and TRBJ1-4, with 7 bases identical to TRBD1. V shed 2 bases, J shed 8 bases, and the junction held 2 bases outside the gene matches. The germline CDR1 and CDR2 sequences are MNHEY and SVGEGT. The CDR3 spans 13 residues. This CDR3 is CASSYGDSEKLFF. DNA of the CDR3: TGTGCCAGCAGTTACGGGGACAGCGAAAAACTGTTTTTT.

This chain connects TRBV12-3 or TRBV12-4 to TRBJ2-1; 10 positions agree with TRBD1. V shed 5 bases and J 6 bases; nucleotides not matched to a gene: 7. The CDR3 has 15 amino acids. The CDR3 DNA reads as TGTGCCAGCAGTGTTCGACAGGGGGCCTTCAATGAGCAGTTCTTC. Protein: CASSVRQGAFNEQFF.

The rearrangement links TRBV5-1 to TRBJ2-5; 7 bases fit TRBD1. CDR1 SGHRS and CDR2 YFSETQ come from the germline V gene. With V trimmed by 0 bases and J by 1 base, 9 bases remained unmatched. The CDR3 has 17 amino acids. Written as DNA, the CDR3 is TGCGCCAGCAGCTTGGGCATCCTCGGGACAGCCCAAGAGACCCAGTACTTC. Protein sequence: CASSLGILGTAQETQYF.

The chain combines TRBV4-1 with TRBJ2-6, with D perhaps matching TRBD1 (7 bases). Germline-derived CDR1 and CDR2 are MGHRA and YSYEKL. The V and J ends lost 3 bases and 0 bases respectively, with 18 bases between them. The CDR3 extends over 19 amino acids. The CDR3 DNA is TGCGCCAGCAGCCACCGTGGAGGGACAGTTCTCTCTGGGGCCAACGTCCTGACTTTC. Translating gives CASSHRGGTVLSGANVLTF.

V usage is TRBV6-5 and J usage is TRBJ1-3, with D unclear. Germline V CDR1 and CDR2: MNHEY, SVGAGI. V dropped 5 bases and J dropped 0 bases, with 8 bases sitting between them. CDR3 length: 14 amino acids. The CDR3 DNA follows: TGTGCCAGCAGTAAATGGGGCTCTGGAAACACCATATATTTT. Protein product: CASSKWGSGNTIYF.

This clonotype was found a few times. The V call is TRBV4-3, the J call TRBJ1-3; the D gene is possibly TRBD1 (5 bases). This CDR3 is 16 amino acids long. CDR1 and CDR2 (germline): LGHNA, YSLEER. V was clipped by 1 base and J by 0 bases, with 10 bases between them. CDR3 bases: TGCGCCAGCAGCCAAGGACAGCCTCGCTCTGGAAACACCATATATTTT. Translating gives CASSQGQPRSGNTIYF.

In its sample, this clonotype was seen many times. This chain uses TRBV6-5 with TRBJ2-2, with 13 positions matching TRBD2. The CDR3 has 15 residues. Germline trimming cut 5 bases from V and 10 bases from J; bases unmatched to any gene: 7. CDR1 MNHEY and CDR2 SVGAGI come from the germline V gene. Here the CDR3 DNA reads TGTGCCAGCAGTCCCGGACTAGCGGGGGTTGTGGAGCTGTTTTTT. This gives the protein CASSPGLAGVVELFF.

The V call is TRBV7-2, the J call TRBJ2-7; D is uncertain. The V gene lost 4 bases and the J gene lost 4 bases, with 8 bases spanning the gap. The CDR3 extends over 12 amino acids. The germline CDR1 and CDR2 sequences are SGHTA and FQGNSA. CDR3 sequence (DNA): TGTGCCAGCAGCTCCTACCCTTACGAGCAGTACGTC. It encodes CASSSYPYEQYV.

The DNA of the CDR3 is TGTGCCAGCAGCCAAGAGCGTACCTCAAGCCGTCATGGCTACACCTTC. As protein: CASSQERTSSRHGYTF. The chain links TRBV4-2 to TRBJ1-2; D unclear. The CDR3 covers 16 residues. Germline CDR1 LGHNA, CDR2 YNFKEQ. Trimming took off 0 bases at V and 6 bases at J, with 17 bases between the two ends.

The rearrangement uses TRBV27 and TRBJ2-7; 8 bases match TRBD1. Germline V gene lookup returns CDR1 MNHEY and CDR2 SMNVEV (reference sequence). This CDR3 region has 14 residues. V dropped 5 bases and J dropped 5; count of bases not matched to a gene: 8. In DNA, the CDR3 is TGTGCCAGCAGTGGACAGGGCCCATTGGACGAGCAGTACTTC. Its translation: CASSGQGPLDEQYF.

This clonotype has more than one count but fewer than ten. The rearrangement links TRBV5-1 to TRBJ2-7, with 10 bases identical to TRBD1. V gave up 0 bases and J gave up 0 bases; unmatched junction bases: 6. Germline values: CDR1 SGHRS, CDR2 YFSETQ. This CDR3 region has 17 residues. The CDR3 sequence: CASSLGAGTGVSYEQYF. The CDR3 DNA reads TGCGCCAGCAGCTTGGGCGCCGGGACAGGGGTCTCCTACGAGCAGTACTTC.

This chain joins TRBV29-1 and TRBJ1-2; 9 bases match TRBD1. This CDR3 region has 12 residues. J lost 7 bases, V lost 3 bases, and 3 bases had no gene match. Germline CDR1 SQVTM, CDR2 ANQGSEA. CDR3 nucleotide sequence: TGCAGCGTTGATGAGACAGGGGGTGGCTACACCTTC. It translates to CSVDETGGGYTF.

This clonotype has more than one count but fewer than ten. This sequence joins TRBV4-1 and TRBJ1-5, with D possibly matching TRBD1 (6 bases). V was pared by 1 base and J by 4 bases, with 17 bases between. The CDR3 totals 17 residues. The germline gives CDR1 MGHRA, CDR2 YSYEKL. CDR3 sequence: CASSQGPQGGKNQPQHF. DNA of the CDR3: TGCGCCAGCAGCCAAGGACCACAGGGTGGGAAGAATCAGCCCCAGCATTTT.

This clonotype has at least ten counts. This chain links TRBV5-1 with TRBJ2-3; D gene unclear. CDR1 and CDR2 from the germline V gene are SGHRS and YFSETQ. The CDR3 contains 14 residues. V lost 3 bases and J lost 0, with 8 bases in between. The CDR3 nucleotides are TGCGCCAGCAGCTCCAGGTCTAGCACAGATACGCAGTATTTT. Its protein product is CASSSRSSTDTQYF.

In the case of this clonotype: A much larger clone differs by one base, so this may be a read error. This chain connects TRBV6-2 or TRBV6-3 to TRBJ1-5; D possibly corresponds to TRBD1 (6 bases). The CDR3 has 14 amino acids. Trimming stripped 8 bases from V and 6 bases from J, with 17 bases between. Per the germline V gene, CDR1 is MNHEY and CDR2 is SVGEGT. CDR3 protein: CASGNRDDGQPQHF. CDR3 nucleotides: TGTGCCAGCGGGAACAGGGATGACGGTCAGCCCCAGCATTTT.